The rows below give T cell receptor beta chains drawn from one sample of a study of T cells after yellow fever vaccination. TCRdb analysed the 5' RACE reads with MiXCR anew, one entry per CDR3 protein. The repertoire consists of about 550,000 distinct CDR3 sequences, with about a fifth occurring once and the leading ten covering 14%. This specimen consisted of PBMCs, obtained 15 days after the yellow fever booster vaccination. The origin of the receptors is a man in his thirties or forties who received the YFV17D yellow fever vaccine. The CDR3 runs from the conserved cysteine through the conserved F or W. The D gene is left open where the match is weak. Rows give clone size only sometimes, using once, few, many, or a class for an expanded clone.

-	-	TRBV2	TRBJ1-5	CASTSGPRTQPQHF	TGTGCCAGCACCTCGGGGCCCAGAACGCAGCCCCAGCATTTT
few	TRBD2	TRBV25-1	TRBJ2-1	CASSDGRAGIYNEQFF	TGTGCCAGCAGTGACGGGCGAGCGGGGATCTACAATGAGCAGTTCTTC
-	-	TRBV18	TRBJ2-3	CASSPVYPHPQDTQYF	TGTGCCAGCTCACCAGTATACCCGCACCCACAAGATACGCAGTATTTT
few	-	TRBV7-7	TRBJ2-2	CASSSAGVGGELFF	TGTGCCAGCAGCTCGGCCGGAGTAGGCGGGGAGCTGTTTTTT
-	-	TRBV5-1	TRBJ2-1	CASSLVGRNSYNEQFF	TGCGCCAGCAGCTTGGTCGGGCGTAACTCCTACAATGAGCAGTTCTTC
few	-	TRBV15	TRBJ2-5	CATGVKKTQYF	TGTGCCACTGGGGTTAAAAAGACCCAGTACTTC
-	TRBD2	TRBV3-1	TRBJ2-7	CASSLTTSGEQYF	TGTGCCAGCAGTCTTACTACTAGCGGCGAGCAGTACTTC
-	-	TRBV4-3	TRBJ1-4	CASSQDRTEEKLFF	TGCGCCAGCAGCCAAGATCGAACGGAAGAAAAACTGTTTTTT
few	TRBD1	TRBV6-5	TRBJ2-1	CASRSLTGTNEQFF	TGTGCCAGCAGATCCCTGACAGGGACCAATGAGCAGTTCTTC
-	-	TRBV20-1	TRBJ2-2	CSARSPDQGSGELFF	TGCAGTGCTAGATCCCCAGATCAGGGCAGCGGGGAGCTGTTTTTT
few	-	TRBV20-1	TRBJ1-2	CSQGGKGVGYGYTF	TGCAGTCAGGGAGGGAAAGGGGTCGGCTATGGCTACACCTTC
few	-	TRBV5-1	TRBJ2-1	CASSQQGTPTNEQFF	TGCGCCAGCAGCCAGCAGGGTACCCCTACCAATGAGCAGTTCTTC
few	-	TRBV5-5	TRBJ1-2	CASSLGPAGGYGYTF	TGTGCCAGCAGCTTGGGGCCGGCCGGTGGCTATGGCTACACCTTC
few	TRBD1	TRBV10-3	TRBJ1-5	CAIKQGLGQPQHF	TGTGCCATCAAACAGGGGCTAGGGCAGCCCCAGCATTTT
-	-	TRBV28	TRBJ2-3	CASSLPSVDVWINTQYF	TGTGCCAGCAGTTTGCCTAGCGTGGACGTTTGGATAAATACGCAGTATTTT
few	-	TRBV7-9	TRBJ1-4	CASSSPGGLGEKLFF	TGTGCCAGCAGCTCCCCCGGGGGGTTGGGTGAAAAACTGTTTTTT
few	TRBD2	TRBV20-1	TRBJ2-1	CSATSGLNNEQFF	TGCAGTGCTACTAGCGGGCTAAACAATGAGCAGTTCTTC
-	-	TRBV6-1	TRBJ2-3	CAGGGSVSTDTQYF	TGTGCTGGGGGCGGGAGTGTGAGCACAGATACGCAGTATTTT
-	-	TRBV19	TRBJ2-3	CASSVMDTQYF	TGTGCCAGTAGTGTCATGGATACGCAGTATTTT
-	TRBD1	TRBV20-1	TRBJ2-7	CSARVFDRASYEQYF	TGCAGTGCTAGAGTTTTTGACAGGGCGTCCTACGAGCAGTACTTC
-	TRBD1	TRBV20-1	TRBJ2-5	CSAGRQGWEETQYF	TGCAGTGCTGGACGACAGGGGTGGGAAGAGACCCAGTACTTC
-	TRBD2	TRBV20-1	TRBJ2-7	CSASWGRAGLEQYF	TGCAGTGCTAGTTGGGGGAGGGCCGGTCTGGAGCAGTACTTC
-	TRBD2	TRBV6-2/TRBV6-3	TRBJ2-7	CASTVLAGAYEQYF	TGTGCCAGCACCGTCCTAGCGGGAGCCTACGAGCAGTACTTC
few	-	TRBV5-5	TRBJ2-5	CASSMAGRETQYF	TGTGCCAGCAGTATGGCGGGACGGGAGACCCAGTACTTC
few	TRBD2	TRBV7-9	TRBJ2-1	CASSSLTSGSRNEQFF	TGTGCCAGCAGCTCTCTGACTAGCGGGAGTCGCAATGAGCAGTTCTTC
many	-	TRBV28	TRBJ2-7	CASSLIHEQYF	TGTGCCAGCAGTTTAATCCACGAGCAGTACTTC
few	-	TRBV28	TRBJ2-2	CASSLPYTGELFF	TGTGCCAGCAGTTTACCGTACACCGGGGAGCTGTTTTTT